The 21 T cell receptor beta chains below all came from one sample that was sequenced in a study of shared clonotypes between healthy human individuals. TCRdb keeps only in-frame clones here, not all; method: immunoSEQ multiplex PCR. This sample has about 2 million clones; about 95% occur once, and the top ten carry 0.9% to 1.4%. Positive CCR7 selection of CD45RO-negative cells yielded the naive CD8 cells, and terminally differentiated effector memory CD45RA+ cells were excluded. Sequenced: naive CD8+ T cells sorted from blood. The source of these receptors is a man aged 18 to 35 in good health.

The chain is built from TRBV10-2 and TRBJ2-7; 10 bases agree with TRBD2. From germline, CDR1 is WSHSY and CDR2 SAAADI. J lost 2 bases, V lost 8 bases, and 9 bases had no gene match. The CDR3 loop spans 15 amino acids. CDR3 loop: CASLEREGKTYEQYF. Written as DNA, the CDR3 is TGCGCCAGCCTCGAGCGGGAGGGCAAAACCTACGAGCAGTACTTC.

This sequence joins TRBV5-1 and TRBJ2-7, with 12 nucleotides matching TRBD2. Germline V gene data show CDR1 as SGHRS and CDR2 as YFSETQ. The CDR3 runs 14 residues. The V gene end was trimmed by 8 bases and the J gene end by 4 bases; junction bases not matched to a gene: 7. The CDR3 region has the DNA TGCGCCAGTGCGACTAGCGGGAGCAAGTACGAGCAGTACTTC. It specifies CASATSGSKYEQYF.

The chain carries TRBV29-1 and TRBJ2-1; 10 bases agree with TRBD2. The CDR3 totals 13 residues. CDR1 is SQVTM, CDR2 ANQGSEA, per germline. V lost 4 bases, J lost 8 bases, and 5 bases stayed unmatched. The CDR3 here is CSVAPSGGYEQFF. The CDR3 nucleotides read TGCAGCGTTGCGCCTAGCGGGGGTTATGAGCAGTTCTTC.

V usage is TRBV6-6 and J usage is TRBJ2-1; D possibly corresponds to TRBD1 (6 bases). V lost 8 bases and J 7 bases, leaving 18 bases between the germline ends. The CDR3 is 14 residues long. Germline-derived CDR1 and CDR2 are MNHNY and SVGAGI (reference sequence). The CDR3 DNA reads TGTGCCAGCCTGGGACAACCTAAGGGGAATGAGCAGTTCTTC. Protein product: CASLGQPKGNEQFF.

CDR3 residues: CASRMGHLTYEQYF. The CDR3 DNA follows: TGTGCCAGCAGAATGGGACACCTAACCTACGAGCAGTACTTC. V gene TRBV2 combines with J gene TRBJ2-5, with a possible D match to TRBD1 (6 bases). The J call may be in error: the DNA end matches TRBJ2-7 better. The CDR3 sequence is 14 residues long. Germline V gene lookup returns CDR1 SNHLY and CDR2 FYNNEI.

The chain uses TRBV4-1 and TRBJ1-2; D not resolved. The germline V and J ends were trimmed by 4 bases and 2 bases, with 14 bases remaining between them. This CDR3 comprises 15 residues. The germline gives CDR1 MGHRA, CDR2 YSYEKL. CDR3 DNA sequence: TGCGCCAGCAGCCTGCAGAGCATAGACAACTATGGCTACACCTTC. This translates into CASSLQSIDNYGYTF.

In DNA, the CDR3 is TGTGCCAGCAGCTTCAGCAGTGGCGGGGGTGTTAACTATGGCTACACCTTC. Protein sequence: CASSFSSGGGVNYGYTF. The chain couples TRBV7-8 to TRBJ1-2, with D maybe TRBD1 (5 bases). The germline V gene encodes CDR1 SGHVS and CDR2 FQNEAQ. Trimming removed 3 bases from V and 1 base from J, with 18 bases in between. The CDR3 is 17 residues long.

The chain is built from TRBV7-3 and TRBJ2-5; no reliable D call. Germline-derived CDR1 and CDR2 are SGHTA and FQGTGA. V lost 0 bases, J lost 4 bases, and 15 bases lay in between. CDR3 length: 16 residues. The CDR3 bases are TGTGCCAGCAGCTTAACGGGATTTGTCACCACAGAGACCCAGTACTTC. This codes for CASSLTGFVTTETQYF.

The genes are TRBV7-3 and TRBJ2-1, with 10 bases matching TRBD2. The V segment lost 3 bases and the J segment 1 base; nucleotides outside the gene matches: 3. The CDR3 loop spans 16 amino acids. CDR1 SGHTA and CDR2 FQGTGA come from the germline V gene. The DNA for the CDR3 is TGTGCCAGCAGCTTGGAGGGACTAGCGTCCTACAATGAGCAGTTCTTC. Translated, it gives CASSLEGLASYNEQFF.

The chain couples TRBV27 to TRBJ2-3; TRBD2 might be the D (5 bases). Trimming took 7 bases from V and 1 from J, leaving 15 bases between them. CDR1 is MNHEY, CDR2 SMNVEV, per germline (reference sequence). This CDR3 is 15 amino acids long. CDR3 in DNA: TGTGCCAGCAAAGCCGGGCGGGCCGGCACAGATACGCAGTATTTT. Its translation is CASKAGRAGTDTQYF.

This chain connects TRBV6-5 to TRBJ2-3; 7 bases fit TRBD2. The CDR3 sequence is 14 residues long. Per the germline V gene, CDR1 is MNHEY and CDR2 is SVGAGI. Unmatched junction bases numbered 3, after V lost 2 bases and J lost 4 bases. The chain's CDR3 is CASSYGEGPDTQYF. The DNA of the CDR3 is TGTGCCAGCAGTTACGGGGAGGGACCAGATACGCAGTATTTT.

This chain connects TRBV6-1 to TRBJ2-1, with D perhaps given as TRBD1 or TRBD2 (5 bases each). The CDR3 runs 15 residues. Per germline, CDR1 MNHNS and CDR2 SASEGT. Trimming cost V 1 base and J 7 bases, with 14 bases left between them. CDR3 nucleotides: TGTGCCAGCAGTGAAGGTGGGGCGCCGGGGAATGAGCAGTTCTTC. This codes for CASSEGGAPGNEQFF.

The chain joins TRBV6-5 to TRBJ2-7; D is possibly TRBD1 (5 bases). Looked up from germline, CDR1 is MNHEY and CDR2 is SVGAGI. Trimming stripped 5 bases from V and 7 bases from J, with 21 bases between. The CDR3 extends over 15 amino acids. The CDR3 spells CASSRINQGNEEQYF. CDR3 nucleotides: TGTGCCAGCAGTCGAATTAATCAGGGAAATGAAGAGCAGTACTTC.

For the CDR3, the DNA is TGTGCCAGCAGTACCCCACAGGAGTTGAACACTGAAGCTTTCTTT. Residues: CASSTPQELNTEAFF. The genes are TRBV28 and TRBJ1-1; maybe TRBD1 (5 bases). Germline CDR1 MDHEN, CDR2 SYDVKM. The CDR3 length is 15 residues. The V and J ends lost 5 bases and 0 bases respectively, with 13 bases between them.

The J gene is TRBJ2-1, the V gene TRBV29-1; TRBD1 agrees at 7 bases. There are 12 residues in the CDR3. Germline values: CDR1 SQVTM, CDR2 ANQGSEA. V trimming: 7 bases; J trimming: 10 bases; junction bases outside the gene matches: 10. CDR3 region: CSATGVYFEQFF. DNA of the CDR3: TGCAGCGCAACAGGGGTCTACTTCGAGCAGTTCTTC.

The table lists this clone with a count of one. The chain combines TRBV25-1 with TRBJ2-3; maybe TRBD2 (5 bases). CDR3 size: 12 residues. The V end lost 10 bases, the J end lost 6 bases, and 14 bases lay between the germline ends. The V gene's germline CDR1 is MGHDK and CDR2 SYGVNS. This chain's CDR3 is CAIHGDGDTQYF. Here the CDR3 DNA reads TGTGCCATACACGGGGATGGCGATACGCAGTATTTT.

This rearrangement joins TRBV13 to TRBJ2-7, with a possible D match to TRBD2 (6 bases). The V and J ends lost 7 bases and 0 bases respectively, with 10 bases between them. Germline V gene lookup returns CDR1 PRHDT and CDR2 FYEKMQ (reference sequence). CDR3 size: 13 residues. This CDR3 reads CASTGGSSYEQYF. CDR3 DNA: TGTGCCAGCACAGGAGGGAGCTCCTACGAGCAGTACTTC.

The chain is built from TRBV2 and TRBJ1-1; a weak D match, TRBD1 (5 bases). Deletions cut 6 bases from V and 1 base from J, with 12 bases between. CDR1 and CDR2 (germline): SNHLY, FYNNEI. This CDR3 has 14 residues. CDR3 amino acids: CASRSGQGNTEAFF. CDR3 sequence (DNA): TGTGCCAGCAGGAGCGGGCAGGGGAACACTGAAGCTTTCTTT.

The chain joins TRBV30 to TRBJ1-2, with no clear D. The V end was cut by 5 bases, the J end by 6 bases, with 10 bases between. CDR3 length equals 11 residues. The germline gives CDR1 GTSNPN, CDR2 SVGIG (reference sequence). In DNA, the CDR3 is TGTGCCTGGGTTCTCGGGGATGGCTACACCTTC. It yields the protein CAWVLGDGYTF. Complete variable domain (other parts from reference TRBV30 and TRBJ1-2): SQTIHQWPATLVQPVGSPLSLECTVEGTSNPNLYWYRQAAGRGLQLLFYSVGIGQISSEVPQNLSASRPQDRQFILSSKKLLLSDSGFYLCAWVLGDGYTFGSGTRLTVV.

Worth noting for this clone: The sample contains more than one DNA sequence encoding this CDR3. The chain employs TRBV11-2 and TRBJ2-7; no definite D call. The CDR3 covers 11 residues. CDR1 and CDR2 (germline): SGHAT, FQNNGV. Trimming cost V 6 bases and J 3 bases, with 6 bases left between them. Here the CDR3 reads CASSPDYEQYF. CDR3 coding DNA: TGTGCCAGCAGTCCCGACTACGAGCAGTACTTC.

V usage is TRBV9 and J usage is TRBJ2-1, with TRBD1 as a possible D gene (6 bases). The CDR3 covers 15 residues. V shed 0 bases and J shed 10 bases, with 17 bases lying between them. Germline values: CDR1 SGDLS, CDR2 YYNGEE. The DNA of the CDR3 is TGTGCCAGCAGCGTAGATGGGGGCGTCCCCGAGGAGCAGTTCTTC. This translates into CASSVDGGVPEEQFF.